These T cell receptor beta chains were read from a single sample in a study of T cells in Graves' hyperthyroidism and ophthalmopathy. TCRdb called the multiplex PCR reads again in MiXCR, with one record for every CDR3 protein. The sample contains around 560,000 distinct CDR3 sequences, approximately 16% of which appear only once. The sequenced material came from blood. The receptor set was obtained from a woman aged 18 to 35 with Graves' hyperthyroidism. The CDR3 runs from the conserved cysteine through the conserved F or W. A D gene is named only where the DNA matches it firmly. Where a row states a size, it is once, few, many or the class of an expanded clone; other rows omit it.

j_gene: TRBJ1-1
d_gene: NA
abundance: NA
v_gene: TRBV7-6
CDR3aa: CASTLEMNTEAFF
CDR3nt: TGTGCCAGCACCCTGGAGATGAACACTGAAGCTTTCTTT

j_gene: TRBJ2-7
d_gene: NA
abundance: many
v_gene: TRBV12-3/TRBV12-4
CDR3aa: CASSSPRPPGQTYEQYF
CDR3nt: TGTGCCAGCAGTTCACCCCGACCTCCGGGACAAACCTACGAGCAGTACTTC

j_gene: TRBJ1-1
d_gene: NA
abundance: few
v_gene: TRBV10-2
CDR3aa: CASSEPGAGTEAFF
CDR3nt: TGCGCCAGCAGTGAGCCGGGGGCTGGGACTGAAGCTTTCTTT

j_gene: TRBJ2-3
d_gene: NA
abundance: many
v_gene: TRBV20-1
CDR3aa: CSASRQAETDTQYF
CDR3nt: TGCAGTGCTAGTCGTCAGGCAGAAACAGATACGCAGTATTTT

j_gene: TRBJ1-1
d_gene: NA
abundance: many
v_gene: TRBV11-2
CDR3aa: CASSLDLVDTEAFF
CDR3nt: TGTGCCAGCAGCTTAGATCTTGTGGACACTGAAGCTTTCTTT

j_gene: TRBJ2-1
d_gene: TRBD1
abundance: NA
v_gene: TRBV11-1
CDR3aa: CASSLGPTGTAYNEQFF
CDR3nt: TGTGCCAGCAGCTTAGGCCCGACCGGGACAGCATACAATGAGCAGTTCTTC

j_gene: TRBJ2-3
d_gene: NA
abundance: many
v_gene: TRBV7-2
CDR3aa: CASSLGTARTDTQYF
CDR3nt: TGTGCCAGCAGCCTTGGGACTGCACGCACAGATACGCAGTATTTT

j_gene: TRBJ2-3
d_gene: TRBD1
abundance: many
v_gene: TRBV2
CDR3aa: CASRLGQGPDTQYF
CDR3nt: TGTGCCAGCCGATTGGGACAGGGACCAGATACGCAGTATTTT

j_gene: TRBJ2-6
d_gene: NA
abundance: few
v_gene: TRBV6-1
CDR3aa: CASSEAGGRGANVLTF
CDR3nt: TGTGCCAGCAGTGAAGCTGGGGGTAGAGGGGCCAACGTCCTGACTTTC

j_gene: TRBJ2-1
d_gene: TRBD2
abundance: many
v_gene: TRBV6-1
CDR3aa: CASSEFEFTAGTSLDEQFF
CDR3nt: TGTGCCAGCAGTGAATTCGAGTTCACGGCCGGGACTAGCCTCGATGAGCAGTTCTTC

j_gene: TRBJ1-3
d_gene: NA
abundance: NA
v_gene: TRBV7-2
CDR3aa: CASSTTDFSGNTIYF
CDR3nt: TGTGCCAGCAGCACAACAGACTTCTCTGGAAACACCATATATTTT

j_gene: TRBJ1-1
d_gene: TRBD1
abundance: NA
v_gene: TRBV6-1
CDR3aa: CASRFFQGGNTEAFF
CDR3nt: TGTGCCAGCAGATTCTTCCAGGGGGGGAACACTGAAGCTTTCTTT

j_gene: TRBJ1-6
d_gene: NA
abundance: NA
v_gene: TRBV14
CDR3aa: CASSPKMGSPLHF
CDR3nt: TGTGCCAGCAGCCCAAAAATGGGATCACCCCTCCACTTT

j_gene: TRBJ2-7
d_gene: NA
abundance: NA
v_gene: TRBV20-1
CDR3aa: CSARVVTGVVYEQYF
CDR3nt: TGCAGTGCTAGAGTAGTGACAGGCGTAGTCTACGAGCAGTACTTC

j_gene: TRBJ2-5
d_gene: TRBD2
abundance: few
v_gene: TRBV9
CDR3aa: CASSVSSRLAGVETQYF
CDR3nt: TGTGCCAGCAGCGTAAGTTCGAGACTAGCGGGAGTGGAGACCCAGTACTTC

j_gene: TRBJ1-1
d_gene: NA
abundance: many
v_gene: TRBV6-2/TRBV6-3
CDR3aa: CASSFLQDGTEAFF
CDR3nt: TGTGCCAGCAGCTTCCTTCAGGACGGAACTGAAGCTTTCTTT

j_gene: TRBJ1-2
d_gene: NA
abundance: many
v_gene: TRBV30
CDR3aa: CAWRLQGDGYTF
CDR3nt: TGTGCCTGGAGGCTACAGGGAGATGGCTACACCTTC

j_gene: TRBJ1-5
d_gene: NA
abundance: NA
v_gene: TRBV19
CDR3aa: CTSSTRTGRQPQHF
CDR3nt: TGTACCAGTAGTACCCGGACGGGGCGCCAGCCCCAGCATTTT

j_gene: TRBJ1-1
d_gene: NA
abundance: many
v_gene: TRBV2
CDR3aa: CASSDREGTEAFF
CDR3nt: TGTGCCAGCAGTGACAGGGAGGGAACTGAAGCTTTCTTT

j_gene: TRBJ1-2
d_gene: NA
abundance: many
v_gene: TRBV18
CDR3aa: CASSPGDSPYGYTF
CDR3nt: TGTGCCAGCTCACCGGGAGACAGTCCCTATGGCTACACCTTC

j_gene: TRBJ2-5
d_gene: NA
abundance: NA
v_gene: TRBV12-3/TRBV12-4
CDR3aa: CASIKDSRETQYF
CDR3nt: TGTGCCAGCATTAAGGACAGCCGGGAGACCCAGTACTTC

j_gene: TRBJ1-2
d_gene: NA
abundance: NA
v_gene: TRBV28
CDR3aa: CASSQRVWGYTF
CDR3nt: TGTGCCAGCAGTCAAAGAGTCTGGGGCTACACCTTC

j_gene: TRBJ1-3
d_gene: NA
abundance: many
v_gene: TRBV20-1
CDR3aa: CSARIGSGNTIYF
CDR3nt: TGCAGTGCTAGGATAGGGTCTGGAAACACCATATATTTT

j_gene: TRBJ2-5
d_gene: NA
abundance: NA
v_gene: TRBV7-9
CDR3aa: CASSQKGWRHGQETQYF
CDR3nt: TGTGCCAGCAGCCAAAAGGGGTGGCGACACGGACAAGAGACCCAGTACTTC

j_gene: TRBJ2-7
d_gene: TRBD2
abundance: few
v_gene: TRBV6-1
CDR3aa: CATHGTSFEQYF
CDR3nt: TGTGCCACACACGGGACTAGTTTCGAGCAGTACTTC

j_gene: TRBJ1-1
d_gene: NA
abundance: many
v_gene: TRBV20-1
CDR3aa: CSFTQGTNTEAFF
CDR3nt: TGCAGCTTCACACAGGGTACGAACACTGAAGCTTTCTTT

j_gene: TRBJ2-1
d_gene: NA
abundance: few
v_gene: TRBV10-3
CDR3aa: CAISDASVAYNEQFF
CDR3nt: TGTGCCATCAGTGACGCTAGCGTGGCCTACAATGAGCAGTTCTTC